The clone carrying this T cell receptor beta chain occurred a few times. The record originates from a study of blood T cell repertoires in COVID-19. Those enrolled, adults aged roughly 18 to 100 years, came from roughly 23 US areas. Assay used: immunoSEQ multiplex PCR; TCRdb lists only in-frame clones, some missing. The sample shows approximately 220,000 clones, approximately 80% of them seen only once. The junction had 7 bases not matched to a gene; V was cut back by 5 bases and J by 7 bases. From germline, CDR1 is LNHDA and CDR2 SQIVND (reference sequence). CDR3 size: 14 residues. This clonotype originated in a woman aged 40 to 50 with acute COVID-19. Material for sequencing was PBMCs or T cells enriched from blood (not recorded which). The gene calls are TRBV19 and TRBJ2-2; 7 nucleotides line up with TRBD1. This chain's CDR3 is CASSRQGFVGELFF. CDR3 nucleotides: TGTGCCAGTAGTCGACAGGGTTTTGTCGGGGAGCTGTTTTTT.